This is a list of T cell receptor beta chains from one sample in a study of T cell repertoires in cytomegalovirus infection. Their antigens are not known. Each CDR3 protein gets one entry after TCRdb re-called the reads with MiXCR. The data hold about 340,000 distinct CDR3 sequences, with roughly 29% observed a single time. This sample comprised cultured PBMCs, obtained from culture after CMV antigen stimulation. The receptors come from a human donor in good health (CMV status not recorded). Some clones in this sample may be carry-over from other donors' samples. CDR3s include the opening cysteine and the closing phenylalanine or tryptophan. Each record gives: J gene, D gene, clone size, V gene, CDR3 protein, CDR3 DNA. The D gene is left open where the match is weak. A row's size may be missing; if present it is once, few, many or a size class.

>TRBJ1-5|.|few|TRBV2
CASSDDLVQPQHF
TGTGCCAGCAGTGACGACCTCGTCCAGCCCCAGCATTTT
>TRBJ1-2|.|few|TRBV7-8
CASSSQANYGYTF
TGTGCCAGCAGTTCCCAAGCTAACTATGGCTACACCTTC
>TRBJ1-3|.|many|TRBV7-2
CASSPYSGVGNTIYF
TGTGCCAGCAGCCCATATTCAGGGGTGGGAAACACCATATATTTT
>TRBJ1-2|.|few|TRBV18
CASSPGIAPLNYGYTF
TGTGCCAGCTCACCCGGCATAGCCCCACTTAACTATGGCTACACCTTC
>TRBJ2-5|TRBD1|many|TRBV6-1
CASSETGGETQYF
TGTGCCAGCAGTGAGACAGGGGGGGAGACCCAGTACTTC
>TRBJ2-3|.|.|TRBV19
CASSPSSVSTDTQYF
TGTGCCAGTAGTCCATCTAGCGTCAGCACAGATACGCAGTATTTT
>TRBJ1-5|.|many|TRBV28
CAGRGVGSGSNQPQHF
TGTGCCGGACGAGGGGTGGGGTCGGGAAGCAATCAGCCCCAGCATTTT
>TRBJ2-1|TRBD2|many|TRBV7-2
CASRTTSGSGNEQFF
TGTGCCAGCAGGACAACTAGCGGGAGTGGGAATGAGCAGTTCTTC
>TRBJ1-5|.|many|TRBV7-8
CASSLAGLGRSVGISNQPQHF
TGTGCCAGCAGCTTAGCGGGGTTGGGACGATCAGTGGGTATCAGCAATCAGCCCCAGCATTTT
>TRBJ2-6|.|.|TRBV24-1
CASQGSGANVLTF
TGTGCCTCACAGGGCTCTGGGGCCAACGTCCTGACTTTC
>TRBJ2-3|TRBD2|many|TRBV11-2
CASTNVRTSGGTDTQYF
TGTGCCAGCACCAATGTGAGGACTAGCGGGGGCACAGATACGCAGTATTTT
>TRBJ2-1|.|.|TRBV6-5
CASRTTGATGNEQFF
TGTGCCAGCCGAACCACGGGAGCGACGGGTAATGAGCAGTTCTTC
>TRBJ1-1|.|few|TRBV12-3/TRBV12-4
CASSLVSRAGSREAFF
TGTGCCAGCAGTTTAGTGTCCCGGGCAGGATCTAGAGAAGCTTTCTTT
>TRBJ1-1|.|few|TRBV9
CASSVTRGGGTEAFF
TGTGCCAGCAGCGTTACAAGGGGAGGGGGGACTGAAGCTTTCTTT
>TRBJ1-2|.|few|TRBV7-9
CASSLISRPPGDGYTF
TGTGCCAGCAGCTTAATATCGAGACCCCCGGGCGATGGCTACACCTTC
>TRBJ2-1|TRBD2|.|TRBV6-8
CASSETSPSEQFF
TGTGCCAGCAGCGAGACTAGCCCCAGTGAGCAGTTCTTC
>TRBJ2-1|TRBD1|.|TRBV19
CAGTGGGNEQFF
TGTGCCGGGACAGGGGGCGGGAATGAGCAGTTCTTC